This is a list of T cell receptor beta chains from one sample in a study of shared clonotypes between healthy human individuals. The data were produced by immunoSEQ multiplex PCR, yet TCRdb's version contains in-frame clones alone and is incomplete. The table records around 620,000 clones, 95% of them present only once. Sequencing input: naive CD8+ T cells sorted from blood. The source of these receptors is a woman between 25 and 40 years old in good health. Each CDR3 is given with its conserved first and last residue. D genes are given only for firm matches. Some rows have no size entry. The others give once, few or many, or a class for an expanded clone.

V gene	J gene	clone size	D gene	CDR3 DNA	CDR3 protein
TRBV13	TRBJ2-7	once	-	TGTGCCAGCAGCCGGCCCTCTTCCTACGAGCAGTACTTC	CASSRPSSYEQYF
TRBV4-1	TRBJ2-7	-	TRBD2	TGCGCCAGCAGCCAAGTCCCTAGCGGCGAGCAGTACTTC	CASSQVPSGEQYF
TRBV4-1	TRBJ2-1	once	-	TGCGCCAGCAGCCAAGATCACAATGAGCAGTTCTTC	CASSQDHNEQFF
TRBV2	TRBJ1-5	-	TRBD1	TGTGCCAGCGAACCGGGACAGGGTGGGGATCAGCCCCAGCATTTT	CASEPGQGGDQPQHF
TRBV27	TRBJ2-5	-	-	TGTGCCAGCAGTTACGGTCCCGGGACATTTGTGACCCAGTACTTC	CASSYGPGTFVTQYF
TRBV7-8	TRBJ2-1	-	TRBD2	TGTGCCAGCAGCTTAGGAATCGGACTAGCGGGAGGGCGGGGTTCCTACAATGAGCAGTTCTTC	CASSLGIGLAGGRGSYNEQFF
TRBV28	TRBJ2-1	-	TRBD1	TGTGCCAGCAGTTTATTGGGACAGGGTTCAAATGAGCAGTTCTTC	CASSLLGQGSNEQFF
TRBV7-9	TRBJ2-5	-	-	TGTGCCAGCAGCGTTATACAAGAGACCCAGTACTTC	CASSVIQETQYF
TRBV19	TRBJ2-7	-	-	TGTGCCAGTAAGGGTTCAGCGGGCCCCTACGAGCAGTACTTC	CASKGSAGPYEQYF
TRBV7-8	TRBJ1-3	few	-	TGTGCCAGCAGCTTGAGGGGAACAGGAAACACCATATATTTT	CASSLRGTGNTIYF
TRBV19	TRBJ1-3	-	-	TGTGCCAGTAGTATGGGGAACACCATATATTTT	CASSMGNTIYF
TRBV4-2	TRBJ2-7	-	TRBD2	TGTGCCAGCAGCCAATCCGAACTAGCGCATGCCTACGAGCAGTACTTC	CASSQSELAHAYEQYF
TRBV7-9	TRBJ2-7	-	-	TGTGCCAGCAGCTCCCCCACAGGGCTCGAGCAGTACTTC	CASSSPTGLEQYF
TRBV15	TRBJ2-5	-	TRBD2	TGTGCCGTCCAAGGGTGGGAGGGCCTATTTGGGTCAGAGACCCAGTACTTC	CAVQGWEGLFGSETQYF
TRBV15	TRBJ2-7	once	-	TGTGCCACCAGCAGAGATACCGGGGTCTCCTACGAGCAGTACTTC	CATSRDTGVSYEQYF
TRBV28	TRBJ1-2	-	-	TGTGCCAGCAGCGATTCCGGGACGGCCGTTTGGTATGGCTACACCTTC	CASSDSGTAVWYGYTF
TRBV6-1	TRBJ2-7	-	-	TGTGCCAGCAGTGACTTGGGGTTCAATTACGAGCAGTACTTC	CASSDLGFNYEQYF
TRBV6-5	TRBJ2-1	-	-	TGTGCCAGCAGTTATGAGGGAGACTACAATGAGCAGTTCTTC	CASSYEGDYNEQFF
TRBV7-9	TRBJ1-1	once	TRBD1	TGTGCCAGCAGTCCCCCGGGACAGGGGATGAACACTGAAGCTTTCTTT	CASSPPGQGMNTEAFF
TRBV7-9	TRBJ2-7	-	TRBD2	TGTGCCAGCAGCCCGCCGGGACTAGCGGGAGGCGAGCAGTACTTC	CASSPPGLAGGEQYF
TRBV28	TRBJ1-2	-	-	TGTGCCAGCAGTTTATACAGGGAGGACTATGGCTACACCTTC	CASSLYREDYGYTF
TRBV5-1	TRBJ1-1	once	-	TGCGCCAGCAGCTTGGTATTGAACACTGAAGCTTTCTTT	CASSLVLNTEAFF
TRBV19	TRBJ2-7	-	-	TGTGCCAGTAGTGCCAGGACGGGCTACGAGCAGTACTTC	CASSARTGYEQYF
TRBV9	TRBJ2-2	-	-	TGTGCCAGCAGCTCCACCCACACCGGGGAGCTGTTTTTT	CASSSTHTGELFF
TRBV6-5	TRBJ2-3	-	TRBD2	TGTGCCAGCTCCGGGGTAGCGGGACCCACAGATACGCAGTATTTT	CASSGVAGPTDTQYF
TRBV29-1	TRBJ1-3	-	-	TGCAGCGTTGAATGGCTGTCGGAAATCTCTGGAAACACCATATATTTT	CSVEWLSEISGNTIYF
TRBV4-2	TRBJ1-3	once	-	TGTGCCAGCAGCCAAGAGATGGGGAACACCATATATTTT	CASSQEMGNTIYF
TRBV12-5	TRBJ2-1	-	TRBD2	TGTGCTAGCTGGACTAGCGGGAGGGCCGGTCGGTTCTTC	CASWTSGRAGRFF
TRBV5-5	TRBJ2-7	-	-	TGTGCCAGCAGCTTGGCGGTGGCCGGGATATACGAGCAGTACTTC	CASSLAVAGIYEQYF
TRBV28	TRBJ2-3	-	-	TGTGCCAGCAGTTCGCCATCGGACAGCCCAGATACGCAGTATTTT	CASSSPSDSPDTQYF
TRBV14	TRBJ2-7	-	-	TGTGCCAGCAGCCAAGGCTACAGGCGGGCGACCTACGAGCAGTACTTC	CASSQGYRRATYEQYF
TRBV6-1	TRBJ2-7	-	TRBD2	TGTGCCAGCAGTGAAGAAGCGGGAGAAACCTACGAGCAGTACTTC	CASSEEAGETYEQYF
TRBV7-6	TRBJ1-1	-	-	TGTGCCAGCACCGAGGGGGGCACTGAAGCTTTCTTT	CASTEGGTEAFF
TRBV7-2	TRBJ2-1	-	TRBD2	TGTGCCAGCAGCCGGACTAGCCACTACAATGAGCAGTTCTTC	CASSRTSHYNEQFF
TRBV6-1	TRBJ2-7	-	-	TGTGCCAGCAGTGAGGGACCAGCCTACGAGCAGTACTTC	CASSEGPAYEQYF
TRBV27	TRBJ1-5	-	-	TGTGCCAGCAGACCAGACACAGGGCACGGCAATCAGCCCCAGCATTTT	CASRPDTGHGNQPQHF
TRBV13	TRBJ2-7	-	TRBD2	TGTGCCAGCAGCTTAGTTTCGGGGGAGGGCCGGGACGAGCAGTACTTC	CASSLVSGEGRDEQYF
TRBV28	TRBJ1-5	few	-	TGTGCCAGCAGTTTAAGTGCGTGGGGGCGCGGTCAGCCCCAGCATTTT	CASSLSAWGRGQPQHF
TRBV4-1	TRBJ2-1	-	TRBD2	TGCGCCAGCAGCGAAGCGGGAGGCTCCTACAATGAGCAGTTCTTC	CASSEAGGSYNEQFF
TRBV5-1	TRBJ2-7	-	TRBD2	TGCGCCAGCAGCCTTTCAGCGGGGAGGCAGAACGAGCAGTACTTC	CASSLSAGRQNEQYF
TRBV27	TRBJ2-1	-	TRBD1	TGTGCCAGCAGTCCAACCTTCGACAGGGTGGGTGAGCAGTTCTTC	CASSPTFDRVGEQFF
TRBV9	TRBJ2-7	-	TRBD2	TGTGCCAGCAGCGGAGGACTAGCGCGATCCTACGAGCAGTACTTC	CASSGGLARSYEQYF
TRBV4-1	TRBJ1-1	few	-	TGCGCCAGCAGCCAAGATGTTAGGAACACTGAAGCTTTCTTT	CASSQDVRNTEAFF
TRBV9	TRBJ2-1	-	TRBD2	TGTGCCAGCAGCGTACCTAGCGGGAGATCCGAGGAGCAGTTCTTC	CASSVPSGRSEEQFF